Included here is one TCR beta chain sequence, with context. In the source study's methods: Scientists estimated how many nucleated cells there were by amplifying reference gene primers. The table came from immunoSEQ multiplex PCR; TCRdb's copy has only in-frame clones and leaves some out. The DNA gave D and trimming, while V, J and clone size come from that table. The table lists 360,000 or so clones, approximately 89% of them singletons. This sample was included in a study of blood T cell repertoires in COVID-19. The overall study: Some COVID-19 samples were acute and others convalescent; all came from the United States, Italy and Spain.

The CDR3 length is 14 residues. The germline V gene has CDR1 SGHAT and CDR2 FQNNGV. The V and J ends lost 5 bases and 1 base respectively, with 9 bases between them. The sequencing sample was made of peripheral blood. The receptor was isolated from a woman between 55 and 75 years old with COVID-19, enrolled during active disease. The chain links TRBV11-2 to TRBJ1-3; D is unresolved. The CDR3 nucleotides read TGTGCCAGCAGCCCCCCCGGGTCTGGAAACACCATATATTTT. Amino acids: CASSPPGSGNTIYF.